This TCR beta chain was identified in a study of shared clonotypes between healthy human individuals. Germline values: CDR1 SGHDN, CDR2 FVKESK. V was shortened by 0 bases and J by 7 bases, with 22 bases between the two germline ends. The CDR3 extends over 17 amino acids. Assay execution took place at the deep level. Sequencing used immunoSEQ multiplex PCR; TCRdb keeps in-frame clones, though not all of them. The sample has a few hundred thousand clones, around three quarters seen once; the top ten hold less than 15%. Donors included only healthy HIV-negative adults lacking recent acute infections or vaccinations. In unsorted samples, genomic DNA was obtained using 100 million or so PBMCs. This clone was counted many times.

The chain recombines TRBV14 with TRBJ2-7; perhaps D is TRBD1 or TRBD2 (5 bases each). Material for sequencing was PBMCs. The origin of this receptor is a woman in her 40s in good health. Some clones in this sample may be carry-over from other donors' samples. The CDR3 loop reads CASSQEVSPGYEGEQYF. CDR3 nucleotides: TGTGCCAGCAGCCAAGAGGTTTCCCCAGGGTACGAGGGAGAGCAGTACTTC.